This TCR beta chain was recorded in a study of blood T cell repertoires in COVID-19. Sequenced by immunoSEQ multiplex PCR; TCRdb stores in-frame clones only, minus some. The sample has under 150,000 clones, 80% to 85% seen once. The source material was peripheral blood. This clonotype was sampled from a man in his sixties with acute or convalescent COVID-19.

The CDR3 DNA is TGCGCCAGCAGCTTTGGACTTCGGGGAGAAGAGACCCAGTACTTC. Protein sequence: CASSFGLRGEETQYF. J is TRBJ2-5 and V is TRBV5-1; D perhaps matches TRBD2 (5 bases). The V end was cut by 2 bases, the J end by 3 bases, with 14 bases between. This CDR3 has 15 amino acids. CDR1 SGHRS and CDR2 YFSETQ come from the germline V gene.